The T cell receptor (beta chain) described here comes from a study of cytomegalovirus exposure and HLA in healthy donors. Overall study results and limits: It was likely that a cluster of highly shared sequence variants was a sequencing artifact. It was reported in a later analysis that an Asian-associated ancestry cluster showed fewer N-insertions than the 666-donor mean. Associated with cytomegalovirus, according to the listing, were about 160 TCR beta chains.

The CDR3 contains 14 residues. Between the trimmed V and J ends, which lost 0 bases and 9 bases, there was a span of 13 bases. Comment on this clone: Antigen unknown.

13 Jbeta primers and 60 Vbeta primers were used for the PCR. Produced via immunoSEQ multiplex PCR; TCRdb's table is partial and in-frame only. The data show about 190,000 clones, roughly 79% seen once. V is TRBV5-3 and J is TRBJ1-5; D is uncertain. TRBV5-3 is identified as an open reading frame with a role that is uncertain. The sequenced material came from PBMCs. The sequence derives from a woman aged 18-29 years in good health and CMV-seronegative. The DNA of the CDR3 is TGTGCCAGAAGCTTGGGTCTTCAGGTCGGGCCCCAGCATTTT. Its protein is CARSLGLQVGPQHF.